Described below is a single TCR beta chain sequence and its context. The specificity of this receptor is unknown. No base quality information exists; no much larger clone differs at one position. Blood samples for TCR beta sequencing were provided by related transplant donors. Nuclei Lysis Solution was used to extract genomic DNA from fresh or cryopreserved unfractionated peripheral blood mononuclear cells. The trim is 1 base for V and 5 bases for J, with a gap of 11 bases between the germline ends. From the germline V gene (reference sequence), CDR1 is MNHEY and CDR2 is SMNVEV. The cysteine opens and the phenylalanine closes a CDR3 of 14 amino acids. The read is trimmed to its CDR3 DNA, 42 bases read in frame from base 1. The immunoSEQ assay, a bias-controlled multiplex PCR using V- and J-specific primers, was used to amplify TCR beta CDR3 regions from genomic DNA. In a second PCR step, the CDR3 amplicons were tagged with a proprietary barcode plus Illumina adapter sequences. An Illumina MiSeq instrument was used to sequence the CDR3 libraries. On the authors' methods: Export and quality control were performed with immunoSEQ Analyzer 3.0, and downstream analyses were performed with R Bioconductor and Immunarch. Only productive rearrangements in the normalized downsampled data set went into calculating the repertoire metrics. Clonotypes larger than 5 templates in the normalized cohort were defined as pathologically expanded. The Inverse Simpson Index was used to measure repertoire diversity. CMV-specificity analyses were carried out on the non-normalized data set to capture all clonotypes. In TCRdb, the immuneACCESS table is reduced to in-frame sequences with V and J assigned. These tables do not hold every clone; where another copy was compared, an unresolved V gene accounts for under half, and the others remain unexplained. That table gives V, J and clone size, and the DNA gave D and trimming. The sample records 10,000 or so clones, 85% to 90% of which are singletons. The top ten clonotypes cover 3.9% of the sample.

The data belong to a study of T cell clonotyping in hematopoietic cell transplantation (dated by TCRdb to the early 2020s). Looking at the study overall: The study collected approximately 130 blood samples from approximately 32 consecutive transplant recipients and their related donors. Patient recruitment ran from 2015 to early 2017, and follow-up continued until late 2020 or death. The study at large found these results: Inverse Simpson Index values from donors and from recipients before transplant predicted broader TCR repertoire diversity after transplant. After transplant, TCR diversity in recipients dropped, and pathologically expanded clonotypes increased progressively from day 30 to day 180. The sample size was limited, and because cells were not sorted, the contributions of CD4 and CD8 repertoires could not be separated. Just a small fraction of recipient repertoires overlapped with donor repertoires, and more than 97% appeared de novo at the given depth.

This chain is built from TRBV27 and TRBJ1-2, with the D gene uncertain. Sequencing input: peripheral blood mononuclear cells. This receptor was identified in a human donor who either received an allogeneic hematopoietic cell transplant for a myeloid malignancy or was a related donor (not recorded which). Some clones in this sample may be carry-over from other donors' samples. In nucleotide form, the sequence is TGTGCCAGCAGTTTATATCCAGCTGGGTATGGCTACACCTTC. Translated, it reads CASSLYPAGYGYTF.